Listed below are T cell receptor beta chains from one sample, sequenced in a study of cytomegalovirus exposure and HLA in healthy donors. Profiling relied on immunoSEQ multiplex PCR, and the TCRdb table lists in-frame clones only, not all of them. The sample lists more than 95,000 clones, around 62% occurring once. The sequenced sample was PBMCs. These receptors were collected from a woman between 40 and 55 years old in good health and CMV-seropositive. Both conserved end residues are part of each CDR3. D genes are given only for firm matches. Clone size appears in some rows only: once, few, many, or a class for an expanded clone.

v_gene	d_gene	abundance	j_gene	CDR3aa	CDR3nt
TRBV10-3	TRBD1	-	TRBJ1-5	CATGTGGDQPQHF	TGTGCCACCGGGACAGGGGGCGATCAGCCCCAGCATTTT
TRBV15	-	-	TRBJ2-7	CATSLTETYEQYF	TGTGCCACCAGCCTGACGGAGACCTACGAGCAGTACTTC
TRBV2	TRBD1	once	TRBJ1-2	CASSEWGGQGDYGYTF	TGTGCCAGCAGTGAATGGGGGGGACAGGGCGATTATGGCTACACCTTC
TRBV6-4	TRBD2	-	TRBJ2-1	CASSVAGLATNEQFF	TGTGCCAGCAGTGTAGCTGGACTAGCGACGAATGAGCAGTTCTTC
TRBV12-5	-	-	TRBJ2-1	CASGLGLVVGVEQFF	TGTGCTAGTGGTTTGGGACTAGTTGTTGGAGTCGAGCAGTTCTTC
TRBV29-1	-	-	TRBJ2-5	CSVLTAWAETQYF	TGCAGCGTGCTCACGGCATGGGCAGAGACCCAGTACTTC
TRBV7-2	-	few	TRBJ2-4	CASSLGAQSNQYF	TGTGCCAGCAGCTTAGGAGCACAGTCCAATCAGTACTTC
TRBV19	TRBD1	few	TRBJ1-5	CASTQGGATGEGNQPQHF	TGTGCCAGTACCCAAGGGGGGGCGACAGGGGAGGGCAATCAGCCCCAGCATTTT
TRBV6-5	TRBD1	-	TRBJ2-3	CASSTRTGTDTQYF	TGTGCCAGCAGTACCCGGACAGGGACAGATACGCAGTATTTT
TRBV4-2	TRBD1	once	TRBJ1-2	CASSQGVTGFGYTF	TGTGCCAGCAGCCAAGGCGTGACAGGGTTTGGCTACACCTTC
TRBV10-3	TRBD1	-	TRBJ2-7	CAIRTGTGSDYEQYF	TGTGCCATCAGGACGGGGACAGGCTCTGACTACGAGCAGTACTTC
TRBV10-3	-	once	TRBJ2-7	CAISESRVGKSYEQYF	TGTGCCATCAGTGAGTCCCGTGTGGGCAAATCCTACGAGCAGTACTTC
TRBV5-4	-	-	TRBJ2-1	CASSFGVGSYNEQFF	TGTGCCAGCAGCTTCGGGGTCGGCTCCTACAATGAGCAGTTCTTC
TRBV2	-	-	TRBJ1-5	CASSADLGGNQPQHF	TGTGCCAGCAGCGCCGATTTAGGGGGCAATCAGCCCCAGCATTTT
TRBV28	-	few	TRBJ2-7	CASTAVRGKSYEQYF	TGTGCCAGCACCGCGGTGCGGGGAAAATCCTACGAGCAGTACTTC
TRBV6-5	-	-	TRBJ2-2	CASITLVNTGELFF	TGTGCCAGCATCACCCTAGTAAACACCGGGGAGCTGTTTTTT
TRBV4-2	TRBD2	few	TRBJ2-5	CASSQGPAGGPETQYF	TGTGCCAGCAGCCAGGGACCGGCGGGAGGGCCAGAGACCCAGTACTTC
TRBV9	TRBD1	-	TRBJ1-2	CASSVGQGRGEYGYTF	TGTGCCAGCAGCGTAGGACAGGGGCGAGGAGAGTATGGCTACACCTTC
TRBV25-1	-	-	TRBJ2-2	CASSEPGIPGELFF	TGTGCCAGCAGTGAACCAGGGATCCCCGGGGAGCTGTTTTTT
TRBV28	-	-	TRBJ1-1	CASSFERATSFF	TGTGCCAGCAGTTTTGAGAGGGCTACGTCTTTCTTT
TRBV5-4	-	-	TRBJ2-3	CASSPFLADTDTQYF	TGTGCCAGCAGCCCGTTCCTAGCAGACACAGATACGCAGTATTTT
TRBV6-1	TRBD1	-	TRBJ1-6	CASSSGTGGYSPLHF	TGTGCCAGCAGTTCCGGGACAGGGGGTTATTCACCCCTCCACTTT
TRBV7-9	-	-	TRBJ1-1	CASSLVPGQGLNTEAFF	TGTGCCAGCAGCTTAGTACCGGGACAAGGTCTGAACACTGAAGCTTTCTTT
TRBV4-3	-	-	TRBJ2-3	CASSQDPNTDTQYF	TGCGCCAGCAGCCAAGATCCCAACACAGATACGCAGTATTTT
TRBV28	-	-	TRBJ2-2	CASITGGPGTGELFF	TGTGCCAGCATTACTGGAGGGCCGGGCACCGGGGAGCTGTTTTTT
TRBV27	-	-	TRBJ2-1	CASSPLWTNEQFF	TGTGCCAGCAGTCCCCTGTGGACAAATGAGCAGTTCTTC
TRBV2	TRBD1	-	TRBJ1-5	CASRRGPNQPQHF	TGTGCCAGCAGAAGGGGGCCCAATCAGCCCCAGCATTTT
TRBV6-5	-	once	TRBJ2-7	CASSVDGTYEQYF	TGTGCCAGCAGTGTTGACGGGACCTACGAGCAGTACTTC
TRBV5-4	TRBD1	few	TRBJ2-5	CASSSTGQGAIETQYF	TGTGCCAGCAGCTCCACCGGACAGGGGGCGATCGAGACCCAGTACTTC
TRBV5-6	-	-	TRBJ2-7	CASSAEDSPYEQYF	TGTGCCAGCAGCGCGGAGGACTCCCCCTACGAGCAGTACTTC
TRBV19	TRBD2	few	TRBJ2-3	CASSGFSPGLAGISTDTQYF	TGTGCCAGTAGTGGCTTTTCTCCGGGACTAGCGGGCATAAGCACAGATACGCAGTATTTT
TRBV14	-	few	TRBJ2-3	CASSQVGYTQYF	TGTGCCAGCAGCCAAGTCGGGTATACGCAGTATTTT
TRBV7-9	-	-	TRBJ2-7	CSSSLQGSEQYF	TGTTCCAGCAGTTTACAGGGAAGCGAGCAGTACTTC
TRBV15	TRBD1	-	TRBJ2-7	CATSSGTDYEQYF	TGCGCCACCAGCTCCGGGACAGATTACGAGCAGTACTTC
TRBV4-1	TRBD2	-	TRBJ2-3	CASSRLAGSSTDTQYF	TGCGCCAGCAGCCGTCTAGCGGGGTCTAGCACAGATACGCAGTATTTT
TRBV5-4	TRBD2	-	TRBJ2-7	CASSIRTSGRYSPYEQYF	TGTGCCAGCAGCATCCGGACTAGCGGGAGGTATAGCCCCTACGAGCAGTACTTC